This TCR beta chain appears in the sequencing data of a study of identical twins. With 3 bases removed from V and 0 bases from J, the gap between germline ends came to 8 bases. The CDR3 loop spans 14 amino acids. Germline lookup yields CDR1 MNHNS and CDR2 SASEGT. TCRdb re-analysed the 5' RACE reads in MiXCR, keeping a single row per CDR3 protein. The sample has fewer than 650,000 distinct CDR3 sequences, just over 7% seen once. This clonotype was recorded at least ten times. Its antigen is unknown. General study findings and limits: There is a chance that invariant MAIT and iNKT cells partially muddied zero-insertion analyses. The study drew conclusions from cross-sectional statistical analysis, not from following the same donors.

Only healthy Caucasians were enrolled as donors. This sample also appeared in a second study, on yellow fever vaccine responses in identical twins.

Sequencing used PBMCs. This TCR was sampled from a woman between 18 and 30 years old in good health. This chain connects TRBV6-1 to TRBJ1-1; possible D gene TRBD1, 6 bases. The CDR3 reads CASSDRGLNTEAFF. For the CDR3, the DNA is TGTGCCAGCAGTGACAGGGGATTGAACACTGAAGCTTTCTTT.